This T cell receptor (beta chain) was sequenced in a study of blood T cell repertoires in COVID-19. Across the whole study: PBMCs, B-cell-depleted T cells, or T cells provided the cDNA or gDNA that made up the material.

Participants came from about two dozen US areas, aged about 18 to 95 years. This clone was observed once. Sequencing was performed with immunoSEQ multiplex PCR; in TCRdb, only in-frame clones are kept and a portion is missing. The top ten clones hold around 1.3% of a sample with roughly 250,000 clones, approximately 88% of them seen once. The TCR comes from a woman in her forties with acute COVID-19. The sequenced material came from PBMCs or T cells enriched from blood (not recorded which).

The CDR3 DNA reads as TGTGCGTCACCGACCCAGGGATCCTATGGCTACACCTTC. It yields the protein CASPTQGSYGYTF. V gene TRBV30 combines with J gene TRBJ1-2; a possible D gene is TRBD1 (5 bases). CDR1 is GTSNPN, CDR2 SVGIG, per germline (reference sequence). CDR3 length equals 13 residues.